A selection of T cell receptor beta chains follows, all from one sample in a study of blood T cell repertoires in COVID-19. Generated by immunoSEQ multiplex PCR, the TCRdb table keeps only in-frame clones and is missing some. The table has some 350,000 clones, around nine tenths seen once. Sequences were obtained from PBMCs or T cells enriched from blood (not recorded which). The source of these receptors is a man younger than 40 who had recovered from COVID-19. Each CDR3 is given with its conserved first and last residue. Size tells how often a clone was seen (once, few, many) or the class of an expanded clone, and some rows leave it out.

J | V | size | CDR3
TRBJ2-3 | TRBV7-9 | . | CASSSIRDREFFEDTQYF
TRBJ1-1 | TRBV29-1 | . | CSVAGTGAGGTEAFF
TRBJ1-5 | TRBV6-5 | . | CASRRRTESNQPQHF
TRBJ1-2 | TRBV5-6 | . | CASSPDRSFYGYTF
TRBJ1-1 | TRBV5-1 | . | CASSLVQGRTEAFF
TRBJ1-2 | TRBV2 | . | CASIGGNYGYTF
TRBJ2-7 | TRBV5-6 | . | CASSKAATSGFYEQYF
TRBJ1-3 | TRBV6-5 | few | CASRDRAGNTIYF
TRBJ1-1 | TRBV30 | . | CAWTMSRFDTEAFF
TRBJ2-5 | TRBV4-1 | . | CASSQDGRGRETQYF
TRBJ2-1 | TRBV5-6 | . | CASSQEGGFNEQFF
TRBJ2-1 | TRBV19 | . | CASNPHWASGGSYNEQFF
TRBJ2-3 | TRBV24-1 | . | CATSDLGGTSGARDTQYF
TRBJ2-7 | TRBV18 | . | CASSPGDNPYEQYF
TRBJ2-1 | TRBV7-2 | once | CASSARDSKPEQFF